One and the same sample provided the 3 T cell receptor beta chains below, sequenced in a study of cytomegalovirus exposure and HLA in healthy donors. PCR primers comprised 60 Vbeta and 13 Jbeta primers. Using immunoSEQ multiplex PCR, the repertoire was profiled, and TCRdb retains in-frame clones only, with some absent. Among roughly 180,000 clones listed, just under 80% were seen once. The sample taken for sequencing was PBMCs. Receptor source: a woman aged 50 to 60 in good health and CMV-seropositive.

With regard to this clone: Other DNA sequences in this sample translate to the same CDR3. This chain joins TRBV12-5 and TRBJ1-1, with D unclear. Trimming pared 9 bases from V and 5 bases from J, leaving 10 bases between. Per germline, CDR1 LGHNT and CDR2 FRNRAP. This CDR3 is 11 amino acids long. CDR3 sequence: CASQRNTEAFF. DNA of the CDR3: TGTGCTAGCCAGCGGAATACTGAAGCTTTCTTT. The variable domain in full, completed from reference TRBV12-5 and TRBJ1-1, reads DARVTQTPRHKVTEMGQEVTMRCQPILGHNTVFWYRQTMMQGLELLAYFRNRAPLDDSGMPKDRFSAEMPDATLATLKIQPSEPRDSAVYFCASQRNTEAFFGQGTRLTVV.

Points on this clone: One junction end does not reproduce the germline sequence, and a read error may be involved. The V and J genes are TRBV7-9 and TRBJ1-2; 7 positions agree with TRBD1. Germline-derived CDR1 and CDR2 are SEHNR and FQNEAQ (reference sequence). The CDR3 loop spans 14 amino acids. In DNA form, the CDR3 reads TGTTCCAGCAGCTCCGGGACAGTGGTCTATGGCTACACCTTC. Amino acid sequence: CSSSSGTVVYGYTF.

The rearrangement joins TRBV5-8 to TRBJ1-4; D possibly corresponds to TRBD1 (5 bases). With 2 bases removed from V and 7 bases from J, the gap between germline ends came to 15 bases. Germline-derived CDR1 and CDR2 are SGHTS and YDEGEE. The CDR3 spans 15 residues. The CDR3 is CASSFPVGRSEKLFF. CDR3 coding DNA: TGTGCCAGCAGCTTCCCCGTGGGGCGGAGTGAAAAACTGTTTTTT.